This TCR beta chain emerged from a study of T cell changes during pregnancy in multiple sclerosis. CDR1 is SGHVS and CDR2 is FQNEAQ in the germline V gene. The ends were cut back, 1 base at V and 3 bases at J, with 9 bases in the middle. CDR3 size: 14 residues. Method: immunoSEQ multiplex PCR; TCRdb's copy keeps in-frame clones and lacks some. The table includes 90,000 to 100,000 clones, 90% to 95% detected once. The V call is TRBV7-8, the J call TRBJ2-5, with a weak D call TRBD1 (6 bases). This receptor was obtained from a female donor with multiple sclerosis, enrolled in a pregnancy study. Material: peripheral blood, obtained in the third trimester of pregnancy. CDR3 residues: CASSLVTGKETQYF. The DNA of the CDR3 is TGTGCCAGCAGCTTAGTAACAGGGAAAGAGACCCAGTACTTC.